Below, 5 T cell receptor beta chains from the same sample are listed, as sequenced in a study of cytomegalovirus exposure and HLA in healthy donors. This PCR relied on a set of 60 Vbeta primers and 13 Jbeta primers. Using immunoSEQ multiplex PCR, the repertoire was profiled, and TCRdb retains in-frame clones only, with some absent. The sample holds roughly 150,000 clones; about 79% are singletons and the top ten take 1.7%. Sequenced material: PBMCs. These receptors all stem from a woman in her twenties or thirties in good health and CMV-seronegative.

This rearrangement joins TRBV6-6 to TRBJ1-4, with a tentative D call TRBD1 (6 bases). CDR1 is MNHNY, CDR2 SVGAGI, per germline (reference sequence). This CDR3 is built from 14 residues. Trimming took off 5 bases at V and 8 bases at J, with 15 bases between the two ends. CDR3 bases: TGTGCCAGCAGTCGGGGGGGGCCTGAAGAAAAACTGTTTTTT. This gives the protein CASSRGGPEEKLFF.

There are a few counts of this clone. Here the CDR3 reads CASSAGGGNQPQHF. DNA of the CDR3: TGTGCCAGCAGTGCAGGGGGCGGCAATCAGCCCCAGCATTTT. This chain links TRBV2 with TRBJ1-5; 8 bases are a match to TRBD1. V lost 4 bases to trimming and J lost 2 bases; unmatched junction nucleotides: 1. CDR1 and CDR2 (germline): SNHLY, FYNNEI. CDR3 size: 14 residues.

The table lists this clone with a count of one. This chain joins TRBV5-6 and TRBJ1-2, with D tentatively TRBD1 (5 bases). The CDR3 is 14 residues long. Germline V gene sequence: CDR1 SGHDT, CDR2 YYEEEE. V lost 0 bases to trimming and J lost 6 bases, with 12 bases between them. The CDR3 nucleotides are TGTGCCAGCAGCTTGGCAGGGCAGGTCCATGGCTACACCTTC. It is translated as CASSLAGQVHGYTF. The full variable domain, with the rest looked up from reference TRBV5-6 and TRBJ1-2, is DAGVTQSPTHLIKTRGQQVTLRCSPKSGHDTVSWYQQALGQGPQFIFQYYEEEERQRGNFPDRFSGHQFPNYSSELNVNALLLGDSALYLCASSLAGQVHGYTFGSGTRLTVV.

This chain uses TRBV2 with TRBJ1-5; possibly TRBD1 for D (5 bases). Deletions cut 5 bases from V and 4 bases from J, with 9 bases between. CDR1 SNHLY and CDR2 FYNNEI come from the germline V gene. There are 13 residues in the CDR3. In DNA form, the CDR3 reads TGTGCCAGCAGTCAGGGAGGAAATCAGCCCCAGCATTTT. Its protein product is CASSQGGNQPQHF.

V gene TRBV5-4 combines with J gene TRBJ1-1, with 9 bases aligning to TRBD1. The CDR3 covers 17 residues. The germline V gene encodes CDR1 SGHNT and CDR2 YYREEE (reference sequence). The V gene end was trimmed by 3 bases and the J gene end by 7 bases; junction bases not matched to a gene: 16. The CDR3 here is CASSSPRLGQGMSEAFF. CDR3 in DNA: TGTGCCAGCAGCTCGCCCCGCCTAGGACAGGGGATGAGTGAAGCTTTCTTT. Supplemented by reference TRBV5-4 and TRBJ1-1, the full variable domain reads ETGVTQSPTHLIKTRGQQVTLRCSSQSGHNTVSWYQQALGQGPQFIFQYYREEENGRGNFPPRFSGLQFPNYSSELNVNALELDDSALYLCASSSPRLGQGMSEAFFGQGTRLTVV.